The rows below give T cell receptor beta chains drawn from one sample of a study of T cells expressing NK-cell markers. From its re-call of the 5' RACE reads, TCRdb lists each CDR3 protein once, without DNA. This listing includes about 430,000 distinct CDR3 sequences. Sequencing input: blood T cells: a sorted CD56 or NKG2C T cell subset, CD4+ or CD8+ T cells, or bulk PBMC T cells (not recorded which). Every receptor here comes from a woman aged 45-65 years in good health. Each CDR3 is given with its conserved first and last residue. Each record gives: J gene, V gene, CDR3 protein.

J gene: TRBJ2-1
V gene: TRBV7-9
CDR3 protein: CASSLAGASGRRGEQFF

J gene: TRBJ2-4
V gene: TRBV4-1
CDR3 protein: CASSQPRAGLAKNIQYF

J gene: TRBJ1-2
V gene: TRBV12-3/TRBV12-4
CDR3 protein: CASSSGVGQKRGYTF

J gene: TRBJ2-1
V gene: TRBV7-2
CDR3 protein: CASSLALVSEQFF

J gene: TRBJ2-6
V gene: TRBV7-8
CDR3 protein: CASSLALTSSGANVLTF

J gene: TRBJ2-2
V gene: TRBV24-1
CDR3 protein: CATSDPTTGIHTGELFF

J gene: TRBJ2-1
V gene: TRBV5-1
CDR3 protein: CASSLTSGTLYNEQFF

J gene: TRBJ2-3
V gene: TRBV3-1
CDR3 protein: CASSQEVRTDTQYF

J gene: TRBJ2-2
V gene: TRBV10-3
CDR3 protein: CAIRQGVDTGELFF

J gene: TRBJ2-7
V gene: TRBV7-9
CDR3 protein: CASSFPRLVDEQYF

J gene: TRBJ1-2
V gene: TRBV9
CDR3 protein: CASSATGTDYGYTF

J gene: TRBJ2-5
V gene: TRBV6-5
CDR3 protein: CASSRSGQGQVETQYF

J gene: TRBJ2-2
V gene: TRBV5-5
CDR3 protein: CASSLVGGELFF

J gene: TRBJ2-6
V gene: TRBV4-1
CDR3 protein: CASGRSGANVLTF

J gene: TRBJ2-2
V gene: TRBV24-1
CDR3 protein: CATSDPNTGELFF

J gene: TRBJ1-1
V gene: TRBV9
CDR3 protein: CASSVTGTNTEAFF